Listed here are 2 T cell receptor beta chains from one sample, sequenced in a study of T-cell memory formation after mild COVID-19. TCRdb used MiXCR to reprocess the 5' RACE reads, holding one entry per CDR3 protein. Of hundreds of thousands of distinct CDR3 sequences listed, about 22% were seen once; the top ten hold 7% to 9%. Source material: PBMCs or a T cell subset sorted from them (not recorded which). These receptors were taken from an adult woman who had mild COVID-19 (a few samples of this study predate the infection). Cell type and time point are not known.

The V gene is TRBV3-1, the J gene TRBJ2-4, with D perhaps matching TRBD2 (5 bases). CDR1 is LGHDT, CDR2 YNNKEL, per germline (reference sequence). V shed 0 bases and J shed 0 bases, with 9 bases lying between them. The CDR3 consists of 16 residues. Here the CDR3 reads CASSQDWGVAKNIQYF. The CDR3 DNA reads TGTGCCAGCAGCCAAGATTGGGGAGTAGCCAAAAACATTCAGTACTTC.

This clonotype has a single count. The chain couples TRBV12-3 or TRBV12-4 to TRBJ2-7, with 9 nucleotides matching TRBD2. CDR3 length: 15 amino acids. The junction had 10 bases not matched to a gene; V was cut back by 4 bases and J by 6 bases. The CDR3 is CASSSESSGTTEQYF. The CDR3 DNA follows: TGTGCCAGCAGTTCGGAGTCTAGCGGGACTACCGAGCAGTACTTC.